The next 20 T cell receptor beta chains were all read from a single sample in a study of Ad26.COV2.S vaccination and SARS-CoV-2 variants. The data were produced by immunoSEQ multiplex PCR, yet TCRdb's version contains in-frame clones alone and is incomplete. The sample lists approximately 410,000 clones; 92% were seen once. The treatment is: around 19 received Ad26.COV2.S at low or high dose, single or two shots; 5 received placebo; per-sample allocation not given. At day 63 after the first vaccine or placebo injection, samples were drawn. Here the sequenced sample was peripheral blood, taken in a trial of Ad26.COV2.S vaccine versus placebo. The source is a person aged 18-65 years who received the Ad26.COV2.S COVID-19 vaccine or a placebo.

J is TRBJ1-5 and V is TRBV7-2, with TRBD1 identical over 11 bases. The CDR3 has 19 residues. CDR1 SGHTA and CDR2 FQGNSA come from the germline V gene. V dropped 10 bases and J dropped 2; count of bases not matched to a gene: 19. Here the CDR3 DNA reads TGTGCCACGCCCTCGGGGGGGACAGGGGGTTTAGGGGGCAATCAGCCCCAGCATTTT. This translates into CATPSGGTGGLGGNQPQHF.

The rearrangement joins TRBV28 to TRBJ1-4, with 9 bases matching TRBD1. Germline assignment: CDR1 MDHEN and CDR2 SYDVKM. The CDR3 has 15 residues. Trimming at V came to 4 bases and at J to 7 bases, leaving 7 bases not matched to a gene. The CDR3 sequence: CASSSTGGSGEKLFF. CDR3 nucleotides: TGTGCCAGCAGTTCAACAGGGGGCAGCGGTGAAAAACTGTTTTTT.

This sequence joins TRBV13 and TRBJ2-3, with D perhaps being TRBD1 or TRBD2 (5 bases each). CDR3 length: 17 residues. Trimming took off 5 bases at V and 4 bases at J, with 22 bases between the two ends. CDR1 PRHDT and CDR2 FYEKMQ come from the germline V gene (reference sequence). This chain's CDR3 is CASSLRGTLAGADTQYF. Written as DNA, the CDR3 is TGTGCCAGCAGCCTCCGTGGGACCCTCGCCGGGGCAGATACGCAGTATTTT.

The chain recombines TRBV5-1 with TRBJ2-1; 7 bases map to TRBD1. The junction had 5 bases not matched to a gene; V was cut back by 4 bases and J by 4 bases. The CDR3 contains 14 residues. CDR1 is SGHRS, CDR2 YFSETQ, per germline. The CDR3, as DNA: TGCGCCAGCAGCCCCGGGACAGCATACAATGAGCAGTTCTTC. Translated, it gives CASSPGTAYNEQFF.

The chain employs TRBV7-2 and TRBJ1-2; 8 bases agree with TRBD1. Germline V CDR1 and CDR2: SGHTA, FQGNSA. The V segment lost 6 bases and the J segment 8 bases; nucleotides outside the gene matches: 11. This CDR3 is built from 14 residues. CDR3 region: CASRGGQGIGGYTF. The CDR3 DNA reads as TGTGCCAGCAGGGGAGGACAGGGAATCGGCGGCTACACCTTC.

The chain recombines TRBV11-3 with TRBJ2-5; no clear D. The germline V gene encodes CDR1 SGHNT and CDR2 YENEEA. V lost 8 bases to trimming and J lost 2 bases, with 12 bases between them. This CDR3 is 13 amino acids long. In DNA form, the CDR3 reads TGTGCCAGCGGGCTGTCGGGTCAAGAGACCCAGTACTTC. Encoded protein: CASGLSGQETQYF.

The chain couples TRBV7-2 to TRBJ2-3, with unresolved D. There are 14 residues in the CDR3. The V gene lost 6 bases and the J gene lost 7 bases, with 17 bases spanning the gap. Looked up from germline, CDR1 is SGHTA and CDR2 is FQGNSA. The CDR3 nucleotides read TGTGCCAGCAGTTTACCCCTTCTATCTAATACGCAGTATTTT. This sequence encodes CASSLPLLSNTQYF.

J is TRBJ1-6 and V is TRBV5-1; D uncertain. The CDR3 has 13 amino acids. V lost 0 bases to trimming and J lost 9 bases, with 7 bases between them. Germline CDR1 and CDR2: SGHRS and YFSETQ. The CDR3 DNA is TGCGCCAGCAGCTTGGCCGGCCGTTCACCCCTCCACTTT. Protein: CASSLAGRSPLHF.

This sequence joins TRBV29-1 and TRBJ2-2, with 10 bases that match TRBD1. CDR1 is SQVTM, CDR2 ANQGSEA, per germline. Unmatched junction bases numbered 11, after V lost 7 bases and J lost 6 bases. The CDR3 loop spans 15 amino acids. The CDR3 nucleotides read TGCAGCGCCCTCCCGGGACAGGGGTTGTCCGGGGAGCTGTTTTTT. Its protein product is CSALPGQGLSGELFF.

The gene calls are TRBV12-5 and TRBJ2-7; 9 nucleotides align to TRBD2. The V and J ends lost 7 bases and 4 bases, in that order; junction bases with no gene match: 11. Germline V gene lookup returns CDR1 LGHNT and CDR2 FRNRAP. The CDR3 spans 15 residues. The CDR3 DNA reads as TGTGCTAGTGCCCCCGGACTAGCGAGGTGGTACGAGCAGTACTTC. It codes for CASAPGLARWYEQYF.

Written as DNA, the CDR3 is TGTGCCAGCAGCGTAGTAGGATCGCTTAACTATGGCTACACCTTC. The encoded protein is CASSVVGSLNYGYTF. The V gene is TRBV9, the J gene TRBJ1-2; D uncertain. Germline CDR1 SGDLS, CDR2 YYNGEE. The CDR3 runs to 15 residues. The ends were cut back, 0 bases at V and 1 base at J, with 10 bases in the middle.

The chain links TRBV7-8 to TRBJ1-5, with 7 bases lining up with TRBD1. The germline gives CDR1 SGHVS, CDR2 FQNEAQ. This CDR3 contains 16 residues. V shed 1 base and J 1 base; nucleotides not matched to a gene: 4. The DNA of the CDR3 is TGTGCCAGCAGCTTAGGTTTCAGGGGGAGCAATCAGCCCCAGCATTTT. It yields the protein CASSLGFRGSNQPQHF.

V and J are TRBV4-1 and TRBJ2-1; 10 bases align to TRBD2. The length of the CDR3 is 16 residues. J lost 3 bases, V lost 1 base, and 3 bases had no gene match. From germline, CDR1 is MGHRA and CDR2 YSYEKL. The CDR3 DNA reads as TGCGCCAGCAGCCAAGGGTCTAGCGGGGGCTACAATGAGCAGTTCTTC. Residues: CASSQGSSGGYNEQFF.

The genes are TRBV20-1 and TRBJ2-7; D is undetermined. V was pared by 3 bases and J by 4 bases, with 7 bases between. Germline CDR1 DFQATT, CDR2 SNEGSKA (reference sequence). The CDR3 covers 11 residues. The CDR3 loop reads CSASSVYEQYF. The CDR3 DNA follows: TGCAGTGCTAGTTCAGTTTACGAGCAGTACTTC.

The CDR3 is CASSIQGLDINGYTF. In DNA, the CDR3 is TGCGCCAGCAGCATCCAGGGTCTCGATATCAATGGCTACACCTTC. V and J are TRBV5-1 and TRBJ1-2; TRBD1 is a possible D gene (5 bases). The CDR3 covers 15 residues. V was trimmed by 4 bases and J by 6 bases, leaving 19 bases between them. From germline, CDR1 is SGHRS and CDR2 YFSETQ.

The chain couples TRBV6-5 to TRBJ2-7, with 7 bases matching TRBD1. The germline gives CDR1 MNHEY, CDR2 SVGAGI. V dropped 0 bases and J dropped 3; count of bases not matched to a gene: 8. The CDR3 contains 16 residues. CDR3 DNA: TGTGCCAGCAGTTACTCGGCCAGGGGGTTAAGCTACGAGCAGTACTTC. Protein: CASSYSARGLSYEQYF.

Concerning this clone: At the DNA level, this CDR3 is encoded by other sequences in the same sample as well. The chain joins TRBV18 to TRBJ2-7, with 10 bases that match TRBD1. The length of the CDR3 is 14 residues. J lost 3 bases, V lost 3 bases, and 2 bases had no gene match. Germline CDR1 and CDR2: KGHSH and LQKENI. The CDR3 nucleotides are TGTGCCAGCTCACCCGGGACAGGGGACTACGAGCAGTACTTC. Its translation is CASSPGTGDYEQYF. The entire variable domain, with the rest obtained from reference TRBV18 and TRBJ2-7, is as follows: NAGVMQNPRHLVRRRGQEARLRCSPMKGHSHVYWYRQLPEEGLKFMVYLQKENIIDESGMPKERFSAEFPKEGPSILRIQQVVRGDSAAYFCASSPGTGDYEQYFGPGTRLTVT.

The rearrangement links TRBV19 to TRBJ2-1, with D possibly TRBD2 on 6 matching bases. Per the germline V gene, CDR1 is LNHDA and CDR2 is SQIVND (reference sequence). The CDR3 length is 15 residues. Trimming removed 1 base from V and 2 bases from J, with 9 bases in between. CDR3 loop: CASSIGGEPYNEQFF. CDR3 in DNA: TGTGCCAGTAGTATAGGGGGGGAACCCTACAATGAGCAGTTCTTC. The variable domain in full, with the rest retrieved from reference TRBV19 and TRBJ2-1, is DGGITQSPKYLFRKEGQNVTLSCEQNLNHDAMYWYRQDPGQGLRLIYYSQIVNDFQKGDIAEGYSVSREKKESFPLTVTSAQKNPTAFYLCASSIGGEPYNEQFFGPGTRLTVL.

The gene calls are TRBV7-9 and TRBJ2-2; possibly TRBD1 for D (6 bases). CDR3 size: 14 residues. With 5 bases removed from V and 3 bases from J, the gap between germline ends came to 10 bases. Germline lookup yields CDR1 SEHNR and CDR2 FQNEAQ (reference sequence). The DNA of the CDR3 is TGTGCCAGCAGCCCGGACAGATACACCGGGGAGCTGTTTTTT. Translation: CASSPDRYTGELFF. Full variable domain (outside the CDR3, taken from reference TRBV7-9 and TRBJ2-2): DTGVSQNPRHKITKRGQNVTFRCDPISEHNRLYWYRQTLGQGPEFLTYFQNEAQLEKSRLLSDRFSAERPKGSFSTLEIQRTEQGDSAMYLCASSPDRYTGELFFGEGSRLTVL.

The chain recombines TRBV9 with TRBJ2-3, with a weak D call TRBD2 (5 bases). Trimming took off 0 bases at V and 2 bases at J, with 13 bases between the two ends. This CDR3 is built from 16 residues. Germline V lookup: CDR1 SGDLS, CDR2 YYNGEE. CDR3 in DNA: TGTGCCAGCAGCGTAGGTCTTCGGACTCACACAGATACGCAGTATTTT. This encodes CASSVGLRTHTDTQYF.